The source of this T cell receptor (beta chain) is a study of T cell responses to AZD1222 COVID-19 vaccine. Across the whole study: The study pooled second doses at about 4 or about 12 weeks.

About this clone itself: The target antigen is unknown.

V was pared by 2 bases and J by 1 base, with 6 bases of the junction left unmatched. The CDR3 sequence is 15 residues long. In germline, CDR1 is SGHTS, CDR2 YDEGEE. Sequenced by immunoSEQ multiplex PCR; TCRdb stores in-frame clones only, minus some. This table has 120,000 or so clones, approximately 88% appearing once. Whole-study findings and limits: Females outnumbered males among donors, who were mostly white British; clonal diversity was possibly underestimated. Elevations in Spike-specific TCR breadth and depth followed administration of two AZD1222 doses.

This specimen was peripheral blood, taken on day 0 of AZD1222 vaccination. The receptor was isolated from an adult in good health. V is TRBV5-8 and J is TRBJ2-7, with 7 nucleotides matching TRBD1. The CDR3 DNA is TGTGCCAGCAGCTTTGGGACAGCCACTTCCTACGAGCAGTACTTC. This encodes CASSFGTATSYEQYF.